Following are 2 T cell receptor beta chains from one sample sequenced in a study of T cell repertoires in cytomegalovirus infection. MiXCR was run by TCRdb on the reads, yielding one entry per CDR3 protein. This table holds approximately 390,000 distinct CDR3 sequences, about 34% found once. The antigens these receptors bind are not known. The specimen was cultured PBMCs, collected from culture after CMV antigen stimulation. These TCRs come from a human donor in good health (CMV status not recorded). Some clones in this sample may be carry-over from other donors' samples.

V gene TRBV7-3 combines with J gene TRBJ2-5; D gene ambiguous. CDR1 and CDR2 (germline): SGHTA, FQGTGA. The CDR3 spans 14 residues. Trimming removed 1 base at V and 5 bases at J, with 11 bases between. CDR3 sequence reads: CASSLKPDWETQYF. For the CDR3, the DNA is TGTGCCAGCAGCTTAAAACCCGACTGGGAGACCCAGTACTTC.

The chain is built from TRBV7-2 and TRBJ2-1; 8 nucleotides line up with TRBD2. Judging by the DNA end, TRBJ2-3 fits better; the J call may be wrong. The CDR3 has 15 residues. Germline V gives CDR1 SGHTA, CDR2 FQGNSA. CDR3 loop: CASSLVAGGNGEQYF. The CDR3 region has the DNA TGTGCCAGCAGCTTAGTGGCGGGGGGCAACGGTGAGCAGTATTTT.